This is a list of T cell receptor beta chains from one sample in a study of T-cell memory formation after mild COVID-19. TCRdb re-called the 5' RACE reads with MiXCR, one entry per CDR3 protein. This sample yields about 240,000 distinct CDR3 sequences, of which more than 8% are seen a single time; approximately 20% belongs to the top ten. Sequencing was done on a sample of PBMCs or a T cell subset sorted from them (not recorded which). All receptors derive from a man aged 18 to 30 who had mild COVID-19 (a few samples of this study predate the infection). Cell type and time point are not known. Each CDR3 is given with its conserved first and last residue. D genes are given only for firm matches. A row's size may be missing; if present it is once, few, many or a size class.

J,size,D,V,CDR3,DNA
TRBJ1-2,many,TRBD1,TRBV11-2,CASSLDGGTGAYGYTF,TGTGCCAGCAGCTTAGATGGGGGGACAGGGGCCTATGGCTACACCTTC
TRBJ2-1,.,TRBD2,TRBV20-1,CSAGGVNEQFF,TGCAGTGCGGGGGGGGTGAATGAGCAGTTCTTC
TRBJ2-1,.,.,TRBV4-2,CASSPQGRDNEQFF,TGTGCCAGCAGCCCACAGGGGAGGGACAATGAGCAGTTCTTC
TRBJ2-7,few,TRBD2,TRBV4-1,CASSQGTSSYEQYF,TGCGCCAGCAGCCAGGGGACTAGCTCCTACGAGCAGTACTTC
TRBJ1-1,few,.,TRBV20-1,CSARGSVGGKRAEAFF,TGCAGTGCTAGAGGTTCCGTGGGGGGGAAAAGGGCTGAAGCTTTCTTT
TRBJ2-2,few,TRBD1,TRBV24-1,CATSDPGQGEVGELFF,TGTGCCACCAGTGACCCGGGACAGGGGGAGGTCGGGGAGCTGTTTTTT
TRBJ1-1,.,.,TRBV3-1,CASSQDGSYRETVEAFF,TGTGCCAGCAGCCAAGATGGGTCTTACAGGGAAACTGTTGAAGCTTTCTTT
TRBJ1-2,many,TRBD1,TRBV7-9,CASSLEVQGAGYTF,TGTGCCAGCAGCTTAGAGGTACAGGGGGCTGGCTACACCTTC
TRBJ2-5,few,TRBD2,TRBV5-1,CASSLTSGGAGTQYF,TGCGCCAGCAGTTTGACTAGCGGGGGGGCAGGGACCCAGTACTTC
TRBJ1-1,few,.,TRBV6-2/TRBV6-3,CASSPIWETEAFF,TGTGCCAGCAGTCCAATTTGGGAAACTGAAGCTTTCTTT
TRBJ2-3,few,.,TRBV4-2,CASSPEGGPTGGTQYF,TGTGCCAGCAGCCCTGAGGGGGGACCAACCGGGGGGACGCAGTATTTT
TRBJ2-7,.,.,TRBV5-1,CASSLDGSSYEQYF,TGCGCCAGCAGCTTGGATGGGAGCTCCTACGAGCAGTACTTC
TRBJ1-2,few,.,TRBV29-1,CSVDRSDNYGYTF,TGCAGCGTAGACAGATCGGATAACTATGGCTACACCTTC
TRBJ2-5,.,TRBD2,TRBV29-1,CSGDLGREETQYF,TGCAGCGGCGATTTAGGGAGGGAAGAGACCCAGTACTTC
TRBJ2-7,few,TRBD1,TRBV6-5,CASRPGTASYEQYF,TGTGCCAGCAGACCCGGGACAGCCTCCTACGAGCAGTACTTC
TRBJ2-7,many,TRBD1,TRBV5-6,CASSLPGQGYEQYF,TGTGCCAGCAGCTTACCCGGACAGGGCTACGAGCAGTACTTC
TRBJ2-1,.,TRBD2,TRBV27,CASSLLTSGGINEQFF,TGTGCCAGCAGTTTATTGACTAGCGGGGGGATAAATGAGCAGTTCTTC
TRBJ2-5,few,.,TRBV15,CATSRGSLKETQYF,TGTGCCACCAGCAGGGGTTCGTTGAAAGAGACCCAGTACTTC
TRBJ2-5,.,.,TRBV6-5,CASRIMGQETQYF,TGTGCCAGCAGAATTATGGGCCAAGAGACCCAGTACTTC
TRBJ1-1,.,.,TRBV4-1,CASSQNFGRSNTEAFF,TGCGCCAGCAGCCAAAATTTCGGGCGGTCGAACACTGAAGCTTTCTTT
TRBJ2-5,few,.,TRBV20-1,CSAEDTPLTQYF,TGCAGTGCCGAGGACACTCCGCTGACCCAGTACTTC
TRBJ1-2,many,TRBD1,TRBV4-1,CASSQAGTDYGYTF,TGCGCCAGCAGCCAAGCCGGGACAGACTATGGCTACACCTTC
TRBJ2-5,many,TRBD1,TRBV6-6,CASSPATGEETQYF,TGTGCCAGCAGCCCCGCGACAGGGGAAGAGACCCAGTACTTC
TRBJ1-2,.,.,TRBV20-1,CSARDLGSYGYTF,TGCAGTGCTAGAGATCTTGGGAGCTATGGCTACACCTTC
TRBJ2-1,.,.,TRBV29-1,CSVEVIRDNNEQFF,TGCAGCGTTGAAGTTATCAGGGATAACAATGAGCAGTTCTTC
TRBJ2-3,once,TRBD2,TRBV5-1,CASSLWGGDTQYF,TGCGCCAGCAGCTTATGGGGAGGGGATACGCAGTATTTT
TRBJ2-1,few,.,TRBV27,CASSSSLILEQFF,TGTGCCAGCAGTTCCTCCCTCATACTTGAGCAGTTCTTC
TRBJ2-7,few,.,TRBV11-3,CASSSRDTPYEQYF,TGTGCCAGCAGCTCCCGGGACACGCCCTACGAGCAGTACTTC
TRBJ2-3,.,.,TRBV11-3,CASSFGGAWDTQYF,TGTGCCAGCAGCTTCGGCGGGGCCTGGGATACGCAGTATTTT
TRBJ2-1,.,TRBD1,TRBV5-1,CASSPTGGAGFF,TGCGCCAGCAGCCCCACAGGGGGCGCGGGGTTCTTC
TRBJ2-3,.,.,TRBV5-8,CASSFGQSRTDTQYF,TGTGCCAGCAGCTTTGGACAGTCACGCACAGATACGCAGTATTTT
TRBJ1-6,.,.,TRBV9,CASSVDSSNSPLHF,TGTGCCAGCAGCGTAGACAGCAGTAATTCACCCCTCCACTTT
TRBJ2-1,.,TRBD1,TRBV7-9,CASRLGQGAINEQFF,TGTGCCAGCAGGTTGGGACAGGGTGCTATCAATGAGCAGTTCTTC
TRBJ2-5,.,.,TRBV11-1,CASSPQGVGETQYF,TGTGCCAGCAGCCCACAGGGAGTAGGGGAGACCCAGTACTTC
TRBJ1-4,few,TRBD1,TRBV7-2,CASSSTGTLDEKLFF,TGTGCCAGCAGCTCGACAGGGACACTCGATGAAAAACTGTTTTTT
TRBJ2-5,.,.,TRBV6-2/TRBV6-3,CASSYSGTTGTQYF,TGTGCCAGCAGTTACTCCGGGACAACAGGGACCCAGTACTTC
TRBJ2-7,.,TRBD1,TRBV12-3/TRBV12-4,CASGPNRGTKQYF,TGTGCCAGCGGACCGAACAGGGGTACAAAGCAGTACTTC
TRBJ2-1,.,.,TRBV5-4,CASSLEVTGSYEQFF,TGTGCCAGCAGCTTGGAGGTGACAGGATCATATGAGCAGTTCTTC
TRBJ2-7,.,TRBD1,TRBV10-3,CAARQGSNDEQYF,TGTGCCGCGAGACAGGGAAGTAACGACGAGCAGTACTTC
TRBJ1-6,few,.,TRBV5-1,CASSLQVGDNSPLHF,TGCGCCAGCAGCTTGCAGGTAGGGGATAATTCACCCCTCCACTTT
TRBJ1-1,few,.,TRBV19,CATMLRGSTEAFF,TGTGCCACCATGTTAAGGGGATCGACTGAAGCTTTCTTT
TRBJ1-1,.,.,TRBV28,CASTLGFTEAFF,TGTGCCAGCACCCTAGGGTTCACTGAAGCTTTCTTC
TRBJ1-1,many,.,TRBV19,CASSPQGPTEAFF,TGTGCCAGTAGTCCCCAGGGCCCCACTGAAGCTTTCTTT
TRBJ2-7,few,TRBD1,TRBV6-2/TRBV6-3,CASRAEQGRYEQYF,TGTGCCAGCAGGGCGGAACAGGGGCGGTACGAGCAGTACTTC
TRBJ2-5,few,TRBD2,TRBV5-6,CASSRLARSRVGETQYF,TGTGCCAGCAGCAGACTAGCGAGATCAAGAGTCGGGGAGACCCAGTACTTC
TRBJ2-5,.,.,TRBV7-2,CASSNRAETQYF,TGTGCCAGCAGCAACAGGGCTGAGACCCAGTACTTC
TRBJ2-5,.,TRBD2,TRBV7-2,CASRPIGLAGGTQYF,TGTGCCAGCAGACCCATAGGACTAGCCGGGGGGACCCAGTACTTC
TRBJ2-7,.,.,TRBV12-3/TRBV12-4,CASSLGLEQYF,TGTGCCAGCAGTTTAGGTTTGGAGCAGTACTTC
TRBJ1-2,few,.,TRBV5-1,CASSLDRDGYTF,TGCGCCAGCAGCTTGGATCGGGATGGCTACACCTTC
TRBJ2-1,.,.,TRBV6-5,CASSYLAGVLGDEQFF,TGTGCCAGCAGTTACCTGGCAGGGGTGTTAGGCGATGAGCAGTTCTTC
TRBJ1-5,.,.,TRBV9,CASSEGRGPQHF,TGTGCCAGCAGCGAAGGGAGGGGGCCCCAGCATTTT
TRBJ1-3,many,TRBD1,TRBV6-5,CASSQRTGQTSGNTIYF,TGTGCCAGCAGCCAAAGGACAGGGCAGACCTCTGGAAACACCATATATTTT
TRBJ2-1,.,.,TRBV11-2,CASSERPFGEQFF,TGTGCCAGCAGCGAAAGGCCCTTTGGTGAGCAGTTCTTC
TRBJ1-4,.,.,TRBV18,CASSPNRGTLATNEKLFF,TGTGCCAGCTCACCCAATCGGGGGACACTTGCAACTAATGAAAAACTGTTTTTT
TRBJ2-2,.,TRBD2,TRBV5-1,CASSSYSGGNTGELFF,TGCGCCAGCAGCTCATATAGCGGGGGGAACACCGGGGAGCTGTTTTTT
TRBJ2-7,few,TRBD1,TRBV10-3,CASGQGVSYEQYF,TGTGCCTCGGGACAGGGGGTCTCCTACGAGCAGTACTTC